Following are 4 T cell receptor beta chains from one sample sequenced in a study of blood T cells in healthy people across ages (dated by TCRdb to between 2014 and 2017). Library construction relied on 5' RACE. These reads were obtained on an Illumina HiSeq 2500. A second PCR of about 7 to 12 cycles was performed with a sample-barcoded 5' primer and a J-beta primer mix. TCRdb trimmed public reads at Q25 via fastp, called clones via MiXCR and kept in-frame beta chains. Rows are combined by CDR3 protein, so each entry shows the most common genes and DNA. Recorded for this sample are hundreds of thousands of distinct CDR3 sequences; 29% of them occurred a single time. The ten largest clones capture approximately 15% of the sample. Sample: blood. These receptors were collected from a woman older than 75 in good health.

This clonotype was recorded many times. The chain carries TRBV7-9 and TRBJ1-6, with 8 bases that match TRBD1. Germline trimming cut 8 bases from V and 6 bases from J; bases unmatched to any gene: 3. Looked up from germline, CDR1 is SEHNR and CDR2 is FQNEAQ (reference sequence). The CDR3 consists of 13 residues. In DNA, the CDR3 is TGTGCCAGCTTAGGACAGGGTAATTCACCCCTCCACTTT. Protein: CASLGQGNSPLHF.

The rearrangement uses TRBV5-6 and TRBJ2-1; D not certain. The J call is in doubt because the DNA end fits TRBJ2-7 better. The germline CDR1 and CDR2 sequences are SGHDT and YYEEEE. The CDR3 has 14 residues. The CDR3: CASSLDFSYNEQYF. As DNA, the CDR3 is TGTGCCAGCAGCTTGGATTTTTCCTACAATGAGCAGTACTTC.

This clonotype was detected ten times or more. V usage is TRBV7-9 and J usage is TRBJ1-4; D uncertain. V dropped 2 bases and J dropped 0 bases, with 10 bases sitting between them. Germline V CDR1 and CDR2: SEHNR, FQNEAQ (reference sequence). The CDR3 covers 16 residues. The CDR3 nucleotides read TGTGCCAGCAGCTTACGGCCGCTTTCAACTAATGAAAAACTGTTTTTT. Translation gives CASSLRPLSTNEKLFF.

The CDR3 reads CATSSRGQGGYTF. CDR3 DNA: TGTGCCACCAGTTCGCGGGGCCAGGGTGGCTACACCTTC. This chain connects TRBV24-1 to TRBJ1-2; the D gene is possibly TRBD1 (5 bases). The CDR3 is made up of 13 amino acids. CDR1 is KGHDR and CDR2 is SFDVKD in the germline V gene. V lost 6 bases to trimming and J lost 7 bases, with 14 bases between them.